The 7 T cell receptor beta chains below were found in one sample sequenced in a study of cytomegalovirus exposure and HLA in healthy donors. The PCR contained 60 Vbeta and 13 Jbeta primers. The data were produced by immunoSEQ multiplex PCR, yet TCRdb's version contains in-frame clones alone and is incomplete. The sample shows roughly 90,000 clones, roughly 78% of them seen only once. What was sequenced was PBMCs. The receptors come from a middle-aged woman in good health and CMV-seropositive.

The chain is built from TRBV10-3 and TRBJ2-7, with 8 positions matching TRBD1. The V and J ends lost 5 bases and 6 bases, in that order; junction bases with no gene match: 6. CDR1 is ENHRY, CDR2 SYGVKD, per germline. The CDR3 sequence is 13 residues long. CDR3 in DNA: TGTGCCATCAGTACCCAGGGGGCTGGCGAGCAGTACTTC. It encodes CAISTQGAGEQYF.

The table lists this clone with a few counts. A much larger clone lies a single base off, so this may be a read error. The chain carries TRBV7-9 and TRBJ2-5; unclear D gene. The J call is in doubt because the DNA end fits TRBJ2-7 better. Germline values: CDR1 SEHNR, CDR2 FQNEAQ (reference sequence). The CDR3 is 13 residues long. CDR3 residues: CSSSLEPSYEQYF. CDR3 bases: TGTTCCAGCAGCTTAGAGCCCTCCTACGAGCAGTACTTC.

This clone was detected a few times. CDR3 region: CASSALDRGQAFF. In DNA, the CDR3 is TGTGCCAGCAGTGCCCTGGACAGGGGACAAGCTTTCTTT. The chain joins TRBV27 to TRBJ1-1; 9 nucleotides agree with TRBD1. The CDR3 is 13 amino acids. Germline V gene data show CDR1 as MNHEY and CDR2 as SMNVEV (reference sequence). V gave up 5 bases and J gave up 9 bases; unmatched junction bases: 7.

Here the CDR3 DNA reads TGTGCCTGGAGTAAAGGGGCAATAACCACTGGGAATCAGCCCCAGCATTTT. This translates into CAWSKGAITTGNQPQHF. The chain carries TRBV30 and TRBJ1-5, with TRBD1 as a possible D gene (5 bases). Trimming cost V 2 bases and J 4 bases, with 21 bases left between them. The CDR3 sequence is 17 residues long. Germline values: CDR1 GTSNPN, CDR2 SVGIG (reference sequence).

The chain couples TRBV10-3 to TRBJ2-2, with 8 bases matching TRBD2. The CDR3 is 16 residues long. Germline-derived CDR1 and CDR2 are ENHRY and SYGVKD. With V trimmed by 4 bases and J by 0 bases, 4 bases remained unmatched. The DNA for the CDR3 is TGTGCCATCAGTGCCCGGACTAGCCCGAACACCGGGGAGCTGTTTTTT. Translation gives CAISARTSPNTGELFF.

A note on this clone: Other DNA sequences in the sample encode the same CDR3. This chain joins TRBV28 and TRBJ2-2, with 12 bases that match TRBD2. Germline CDR1 reads MDHEN; CDR2 reads SYDVKM. This CDR3 has 14 residues. Trimming cost V 8 bases and J 6 bases; bases outside gene matches: 4. DNA of the CDR3: TGTGCCAGCCTTCTAGCGGGAGGGGCCGGGGAGCTGTTTTTT. It codes for CASLLAGGAGELFF.

This clone was seen just once. The chain combines TRBV7-9 with TRBJ1-4; 12 positions agree with TRBD1. The V and J ends lost 6 bases and 3 bases, in that order; junction bases with no gene match: 11. Germline V CDR1 and CDR2: SEHNR, FQNEAQ (reference sequence). The CDR3 is 18 residues long. CDR3 region: CASSSGTGGFSSNEKLFF. CDR3 sequence (DNA): TGTGCCAGCAGTTCCGGGACAGGGGGCTTTTCCTCTAATGAAAAACTGTTTTTT.